The T cell receptor beta chain under discussion was sequenced for a study of cytomegalovirus exposure and HLA in healthy donors. Study details: Falling in the Caucasian-associated ancestry cluster were approximately 84% of around 370 genotyped donors.

As concerns this clone: The target antigen is unknown.

Researchers ran the PCR with 60 Vbeta and 13 Jbeta primers. Assay: immunoSEQ multiplex PCR; the TCRdb copy retains only in-frame clones and omits some. The sample contains some 100,000 clones, more than 60% of which appear only once. Healthy bone marrow donors made up the donors. Study conclusions and caveats: Versus the approximately 700-donor mean, an Asian-associated ancestry cluster reportedly showed fewer N-insertions in a later analysis. Most of the TCR beta V segments (in an earlier analysis) were productive either about 87% or about 30% of the time.

J was trimmed by 1 base and V by 1 base; bases with no gene match: 12. Germline loops: CDR1 SGHDN, CDR2 FVKESK. The CDR3 is 19 amino acids. The receptor's source is a young woman in good health and CMV-seropositive. The sequenced sample consisted of PBMCs. The V and J genes are TRBV14 and TRBJ2-4; 8 nucleotides align to TRBD1. The CDR3 coding sequence is TGTGCCAGCAGCCAAGTAGGTCTTCGACAGGGGAGGGCCAAAAACATTCAGTACTTC. As protein: CASSQVGLRQGRAKNIQYF.